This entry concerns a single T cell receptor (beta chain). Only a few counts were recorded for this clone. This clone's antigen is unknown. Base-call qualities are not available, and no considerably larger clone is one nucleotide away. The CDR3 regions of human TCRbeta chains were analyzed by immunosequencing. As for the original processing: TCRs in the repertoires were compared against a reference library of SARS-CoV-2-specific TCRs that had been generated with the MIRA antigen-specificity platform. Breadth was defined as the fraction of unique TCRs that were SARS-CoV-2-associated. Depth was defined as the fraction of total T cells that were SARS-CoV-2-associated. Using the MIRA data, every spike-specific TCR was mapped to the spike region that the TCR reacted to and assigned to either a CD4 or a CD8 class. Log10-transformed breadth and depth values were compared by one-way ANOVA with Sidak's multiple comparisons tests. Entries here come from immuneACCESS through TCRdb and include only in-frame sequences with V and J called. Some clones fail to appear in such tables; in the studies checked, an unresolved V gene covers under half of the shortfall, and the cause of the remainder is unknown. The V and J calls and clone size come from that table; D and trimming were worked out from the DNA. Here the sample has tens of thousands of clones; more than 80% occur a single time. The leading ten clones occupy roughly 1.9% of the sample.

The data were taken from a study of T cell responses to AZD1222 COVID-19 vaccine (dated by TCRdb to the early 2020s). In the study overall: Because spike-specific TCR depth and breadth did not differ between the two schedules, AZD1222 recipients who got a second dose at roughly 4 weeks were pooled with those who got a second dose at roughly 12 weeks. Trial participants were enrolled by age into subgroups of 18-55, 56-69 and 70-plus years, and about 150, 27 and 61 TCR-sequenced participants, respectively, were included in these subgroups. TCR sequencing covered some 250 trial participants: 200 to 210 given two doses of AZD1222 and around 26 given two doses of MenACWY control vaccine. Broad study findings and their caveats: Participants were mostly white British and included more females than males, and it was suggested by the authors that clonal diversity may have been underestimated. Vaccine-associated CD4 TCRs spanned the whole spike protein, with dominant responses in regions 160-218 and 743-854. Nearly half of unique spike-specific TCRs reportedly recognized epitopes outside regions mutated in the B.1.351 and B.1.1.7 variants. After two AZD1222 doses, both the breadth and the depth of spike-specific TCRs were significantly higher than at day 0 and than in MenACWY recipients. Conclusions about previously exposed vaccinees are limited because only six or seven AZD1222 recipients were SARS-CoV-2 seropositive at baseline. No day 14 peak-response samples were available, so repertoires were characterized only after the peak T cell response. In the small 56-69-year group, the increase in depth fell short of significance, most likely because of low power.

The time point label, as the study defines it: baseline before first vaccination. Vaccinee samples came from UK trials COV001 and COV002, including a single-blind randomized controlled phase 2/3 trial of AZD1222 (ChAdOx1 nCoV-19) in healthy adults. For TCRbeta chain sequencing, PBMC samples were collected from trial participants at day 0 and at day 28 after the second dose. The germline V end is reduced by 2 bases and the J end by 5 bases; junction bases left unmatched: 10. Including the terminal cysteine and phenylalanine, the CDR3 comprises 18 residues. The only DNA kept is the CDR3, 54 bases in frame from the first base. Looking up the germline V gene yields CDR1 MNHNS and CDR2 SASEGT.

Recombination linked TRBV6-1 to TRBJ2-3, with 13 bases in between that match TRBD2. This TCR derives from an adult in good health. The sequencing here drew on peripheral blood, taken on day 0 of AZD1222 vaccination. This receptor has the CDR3 CASSELPGLAGVLDTQYF. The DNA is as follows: TGTGCCAGCAGTGAATTGCCCGGACTAGCGGGAGTCCTAGATACGCAGTATTTT.